The 5 T cell receptor beta chains listed next were all sequenced from one sample in a study of T cells in Graves' hyperthyroidism and ophthalmopathy. From RNA transcripts, TCR beta CDR3 regions were amplified. The TCR CDR3 first-round RT-PCR relied on the HTBI primer set. TCRdb reprocessed the multiplex PCR reads with MiXCR, giving one entry per CDR3 protein. This table has over 250,000 distinct CDR3 sequences, 17% appearing once. The sample was blood. The source of these receptors is a woman aged 60 to 75 with Graves' ophthalmopathy.

This clonotype was counted at least ten times. The chain combines TRBV12-5 with TRBJ1-5; unclear D gene. This CDR3 spans 13 amino acids. From germline, CDR1 is LGHNT and CDR2 FRNRAP. The V gene lost 5 bases and the J gene lost 13 bases, with 18 bases spanning the gap. CDR3 DNA sequence: TGTGCTAGTGGTCTCGGTAACGGTCTTAAACAGCATTTT. Residues: CASGLGNGLKQHF.

This clonotype was counted at least ten times. The rearrangement uses TRBV7-6 and TRBJ2-3; 10 positions agree with TRBD2. The length of the CDR3 is 16 residues. Germline CDR1 SGHVS, CDR2 FNYEAQ. J was trimmed by 2 bases and V by 5 bases; bases with no gene match: 7. For the CDR3, the DNA is TGTGCCAGCAGCGTTAGGACTAGCGGAACCACAGATACGCAGTATTTT. Translated: CASSVRTSGTTDTQYF.

V is TRBV6-1 and J is TRBJ2-5; TRBD2 might be the D (5 bases). CDR1 and CDR2 from the germline V gene are MNHNS and SASEGT. V was shortened by 3 bases and J by 1 base, with 15 bases between the two germline ends. The CDR3 is 16 amino acids. The CDR3 reads CASSDLLGSFQETQYF. The DNA of the CDR3 is TGTGCCAGCAGTGACCTTCTGGGGAGTTTCCAAGAGACCCAGTACTTC.

This clonotype was seen repeatedly, ten times or more. The chain has TRBV2 and TRBJ1-6; D unresolved. Trimming cost V 2 bases and J 13 bases, with 12 bases left between them. The CDR3 is 13 residues long. Germline values: CDR1 SNHLY, CDR2 FYNNEI. Written as DNA, the CDR3 is TGTGCCAGCAGTGAACAACGGGGAGATCCCCTCCACTTT. As protein: CASSEQRGDPLHF.

The chain employs TRBV7-6 and TRBJ2-7, with TRBD1 matching 7 bases. The CDR3 totals 16 residues. Per the germline V gene, CDR1 is SGHVS and CDR2 is FNYEAQ. After removal of 0 bases from V and 5 bases from J, the junction contained 10 bases not matched to a gene. The CDR3 DNA is TGTGCCAGCAGCTTAGCAGACACGGGACAGCTTAACGAGCAGTACTTC. Translating gives CASSLADTGQLNEQYF.